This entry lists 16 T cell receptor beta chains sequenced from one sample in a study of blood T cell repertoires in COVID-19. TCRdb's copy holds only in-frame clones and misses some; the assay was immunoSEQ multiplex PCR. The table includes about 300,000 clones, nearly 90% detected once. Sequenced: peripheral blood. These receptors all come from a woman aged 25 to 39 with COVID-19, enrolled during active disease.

The CDR3 DNA reads TGTGCCAGTAGTAGGGACAGGGGGCGCAAGGCCCAGCATTTT. This codes for CASSRDRGRKAQHF. The chain uses TRBV19 and TRBJ1-5, with TRBD1 matching over 12 bases. J lost 11 bases, V lost 4 bases, and 6 bases had no gene match. This CDR3 has 14 residues. Germline-derived CDR1 and CDR2 are LNHDA and SQIVND (reference sequence).

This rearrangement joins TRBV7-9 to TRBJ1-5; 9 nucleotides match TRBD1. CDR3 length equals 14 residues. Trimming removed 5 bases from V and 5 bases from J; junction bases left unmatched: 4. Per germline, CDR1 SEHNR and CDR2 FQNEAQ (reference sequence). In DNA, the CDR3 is TGTGCCAGCAGCAGGGACAGGGTTGATCAGCCCCAGCATTTT. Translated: CASSRDRVDQPQHF. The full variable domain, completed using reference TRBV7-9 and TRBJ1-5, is DTGVSQNPRHKITKRGQNVTFRCDPISEHNRLYWYRQTLGQGPEFLTYFQNEAQLEKSRLLSDRFSAERPKGSFSTLEIQRTEQGDSAMYLCASSRDRVDQPQHFGDGTRLSIL.

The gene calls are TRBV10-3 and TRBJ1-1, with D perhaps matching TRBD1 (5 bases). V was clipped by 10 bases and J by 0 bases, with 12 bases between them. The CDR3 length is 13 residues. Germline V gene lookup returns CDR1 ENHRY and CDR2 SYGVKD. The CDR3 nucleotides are TGTGCCACCCTAGGGGTCATGAACACTGAAGCTTTCTTT. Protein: CATLGVMNTEAFF.

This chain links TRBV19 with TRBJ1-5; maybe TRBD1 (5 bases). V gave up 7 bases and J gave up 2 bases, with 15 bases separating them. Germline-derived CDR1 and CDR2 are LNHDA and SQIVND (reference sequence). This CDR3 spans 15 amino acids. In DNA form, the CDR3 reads TGTGCCAGTAAGGGGCGGGGAAGGGGCAATCAGCCCCAGCATTTT. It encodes CASKGRGRGNQPQHF.

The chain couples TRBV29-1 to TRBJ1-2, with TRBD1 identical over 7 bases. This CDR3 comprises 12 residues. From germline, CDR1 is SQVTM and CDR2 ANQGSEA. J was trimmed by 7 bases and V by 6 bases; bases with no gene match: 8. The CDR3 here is CSVSTGASGYTF. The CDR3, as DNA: TGCAGCGTCTCAACAGGGGCGAGTGGCTACACCTTC.

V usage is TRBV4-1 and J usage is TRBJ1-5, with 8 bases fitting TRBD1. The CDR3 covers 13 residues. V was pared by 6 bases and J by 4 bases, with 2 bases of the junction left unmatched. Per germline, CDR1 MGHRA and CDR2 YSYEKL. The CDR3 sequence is CASSGQGNQPQHF. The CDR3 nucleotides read TGCGCCAGCAGTGGACAGGGTAATCAGCCCCAGCATTTT.

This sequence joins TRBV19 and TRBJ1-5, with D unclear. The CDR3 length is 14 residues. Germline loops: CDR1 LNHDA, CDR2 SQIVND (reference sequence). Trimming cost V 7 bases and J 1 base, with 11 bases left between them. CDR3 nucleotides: TGTGCCAGTACCCTGCGGCGGAGCAATCAGCCCCAGCATTTT. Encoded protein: CASTLRRSNQPQHF.

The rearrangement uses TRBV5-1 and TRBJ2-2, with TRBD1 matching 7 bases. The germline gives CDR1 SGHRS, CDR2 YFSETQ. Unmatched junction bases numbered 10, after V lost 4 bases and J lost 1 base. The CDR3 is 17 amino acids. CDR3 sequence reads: CASSGGHRTGNTGELFF. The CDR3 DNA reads TGCGCCAGCAGCGGTGGTCATAGGACAGGGAACACCGGGGAGCTGTTTTTT. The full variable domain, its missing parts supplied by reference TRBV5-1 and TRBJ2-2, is KAGVTQTPRYLIKTRGQQVTLSCSPISGHRSVSWYQQTPGQGLQFLFEYFSETQRNKGNFPGRFSGRQFSNSRSEMNVSTLELGDSALYLCASSGGHRTGNTGELFFGEGSRLTVL.

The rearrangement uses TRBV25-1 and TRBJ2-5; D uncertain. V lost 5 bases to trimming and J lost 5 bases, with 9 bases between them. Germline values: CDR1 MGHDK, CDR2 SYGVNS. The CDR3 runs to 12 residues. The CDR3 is CASSLSWETQYF. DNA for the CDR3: TGTGCCAGCAGTCTAAGCTGGGAGACCCAGTACTTC.

The CDR3 spells CATSPGGKDSNQPQHF. DNA for the CDR3: TGTGCGACCAGCCCGGGGGGAAAGGATAGCAATCAGCCCCAGCATTTT. This rearrangement joins TRBV19 to TRBJ1-5; a possible D gene is TRBD1 (5 bases). Germline lookup yields CDR1 LNHDA and CDR2 SQIVND (reference sequence). The CDR3 spans 16 residues.

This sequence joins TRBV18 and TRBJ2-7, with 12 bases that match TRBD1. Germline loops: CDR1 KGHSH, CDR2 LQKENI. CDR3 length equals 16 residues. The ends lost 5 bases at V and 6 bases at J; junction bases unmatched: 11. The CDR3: CASSVTSGQGAGEQYF. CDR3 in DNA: TGTGCCAGCTCAGTTACCTCGGGACAGGGGGCTGGCGAGCAGTACTTC. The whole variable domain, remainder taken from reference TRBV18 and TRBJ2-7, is NAGVMQNPRHLVRRRGQEARLRCSPMKGHSHVYWYRQLPEEGLKFMVYLQKENIIDESGMPKERFSAEFPKEGPSILRIQQVVRGDSAAYFCASSVTSGQGAGEQYFGPGTRLTVT.

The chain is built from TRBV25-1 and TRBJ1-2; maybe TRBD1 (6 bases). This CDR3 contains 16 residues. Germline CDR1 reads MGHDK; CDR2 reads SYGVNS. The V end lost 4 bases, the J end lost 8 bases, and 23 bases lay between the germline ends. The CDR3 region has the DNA TGTGCCAGCAGTGCCATCGGGGGGGGCGGAAGGGACGGCTACACCTTC. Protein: CASSAIGGGGRDGYTF.

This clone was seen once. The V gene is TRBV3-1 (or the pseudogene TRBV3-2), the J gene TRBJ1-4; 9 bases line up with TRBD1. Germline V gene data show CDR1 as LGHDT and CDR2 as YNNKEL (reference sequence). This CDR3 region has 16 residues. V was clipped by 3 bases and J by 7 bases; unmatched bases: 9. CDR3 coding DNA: TGTGCCAGCAGCCAGGATAGGACAGGGGTGACTGAAAAACTGTTTTTT. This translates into CASSQDRTGVTEKLFF.

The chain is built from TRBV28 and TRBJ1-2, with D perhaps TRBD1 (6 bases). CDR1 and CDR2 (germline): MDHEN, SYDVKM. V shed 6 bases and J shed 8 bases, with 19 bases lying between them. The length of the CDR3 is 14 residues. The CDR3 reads CASSTGDTGKGYTF. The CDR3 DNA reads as TGTGCCAGCAGCACCGGGGACACCGGGAAAGGCTACACCTTC.

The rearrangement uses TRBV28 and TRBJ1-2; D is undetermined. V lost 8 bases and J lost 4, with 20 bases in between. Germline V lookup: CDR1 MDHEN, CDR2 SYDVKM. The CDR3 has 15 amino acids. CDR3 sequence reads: CASWPATGRFYGYTF. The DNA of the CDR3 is TGTGCCAGCTGGCCGGCTACGGGAAGATTCTATGGCTACACCTTC.

CDR3 amino acids: CASRFGGGFNSPLHF. The DNA of the CDR3 is TGTGCCAGCAGATTTGGGGGCGGGTTTAATTCACCCCTCCACTTT. This rearrangement joins TRBV7-2 to TRBJ1-6; the D gene is possibly TRBD1 (6 bases). Germline V gene lookup returns CDR1 SGHTA and CDR2 FQGNSA. The CDR3 length is 15 residues. Trimming left V 6 bases short and J 6 bases short, with 15 bases between.